This T cell receptor beta chain was documented in a study of blood T cell repertoires in COVID-19. TCRdb's copy holds only in-frame clones and misses some; the assay was immunoSEQ multiplex PCR. Of around 70,000 clones in the sample, more than 75% were seen once. The sequenced sample consisted of peripheral blood. The TCR originated in a woman aged 18 to 35 with acute or convalescent COVID-19.

The CDR3 sequence is CASSVNTGTSPYNEQFF. The DNA of the CDR3 is TGTGCCAGCAGCGTAAACACAGGGACTAGCCCCTACAATGAGCAGTTCTTC. J is TRBJ2-1 and V is TRBV9, with TRBD2 identical over 9 bases. The germline gives CDR1 SGDLS, CDR2 YYNGEE. This CDR3 has 17 residues. V shed 1 base and J 2 bases; nucleotides not matched to a gene: 7.